This TCR beta chain was obtained from a study of cytomegalovirus exposure and HLA in healthy donors. Study as a whole: Among 350 to 500 genotyped donors, around 81% fell in the Caucasian-associated ancestry cluster.

Study results and limitations: Among TCR beta chains, those listed as cytomegalovirus-associated numbered under 200. CMV antigen specificity was confirmed in vitro for three CMV-associated chains.

Germline values: CDR1 SGHRS, CDR2 YFSETQ. The J segment lost 5 bases and the V segment lost 4 bases, leaving 11 bases of the junction unmatched. This CDR3 is 15 amino acids long. 13 Jbeta primers and 60 Vbeta primers were used for the PCR. Sequenced by immunoSEQ multiplex PCR; TCRdb stores in-frame clones only, minus some. The ten most abundant clones cover less than 0.6% of a sample with some 84,000 clones. Notes on this clone: Its specificity is unknown.

This TCR was recovered from a man aged 50 to 59 in good health and CMV-seronegative. Input material: PBMCs. The chain joins TRBV5-1 to TRBJ2-7; TRBD1 agrees at 8 bases. This chain's CDR3 is CASSPKVQGGHEQYF. CDR3 coding DNA: TGCGCCAGCAGCCCGAAGGTACAGGGGGGCCACGAGCAGTACTTC.